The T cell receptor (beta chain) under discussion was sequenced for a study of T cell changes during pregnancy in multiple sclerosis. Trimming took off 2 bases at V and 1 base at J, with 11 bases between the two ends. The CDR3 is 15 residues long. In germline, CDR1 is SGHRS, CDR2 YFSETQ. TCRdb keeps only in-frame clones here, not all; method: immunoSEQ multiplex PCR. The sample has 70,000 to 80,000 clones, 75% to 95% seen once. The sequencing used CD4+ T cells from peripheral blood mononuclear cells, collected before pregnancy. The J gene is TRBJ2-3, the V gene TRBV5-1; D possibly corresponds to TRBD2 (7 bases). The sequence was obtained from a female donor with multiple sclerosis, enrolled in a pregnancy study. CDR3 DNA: TGCGCCAGCAGCTTTGGGGGGGCAGGCACAGATACGCAGTATTTT. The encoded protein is CASSFGGAGTDTQYF.